This TCR beta chain was found in a study of Ad26.COV2.S vaccination and SARS-CoV-2 variants (dated by TCRdb to the early 2020s). The study in broad terms: Vaccine-arm donors were drawn from COV1001, a multicentre, randomized, double-blind, placebo-controlled phase I-IIa trial of Ad26.COV2.S in healthy adults. Ad26.COV2.S was administered intramuscularly at 5 x 10^10 or 1 x 10^11 viral particles, either as a single shot or as two shots given 56 days apart. Sequencing of the TCRbeta repertoire served to evaluate the specificity and breadth of SARS-CoV-2-reactive T cell receptors following Ad26.COV2.S vaccination. The TCR-sequenced set comprised about 30 samples: some 20 Ad26.COV2.S vaccine recipients, 5 placebo recipients and 8 SARS-CoV-2 convalescent individuals. Trial participants were randomized into five groups of five, in which low-dose or high-dose Ad26.COV2.S was given once or twice, or placebo was given on both occasions. Investigators remained blinded to trial group allocation during experiments and outcome assessment.

The intended sense of this specimen's treatment or condition label: some 20 received Ad26.COV2.S at low or high dose, single or two shots; about 5 received placebo; per-sample allocation not given. Repertoires of vaccine and placebo recipients were sequenced from samples collected on day 63 after the first injection. Cohort 1b enrolled fewer than 30 adults aged 18-55 years at a single site in Boston, USA, between 29 July and 7 August 2020. Ad26.COV2.S was a replication-incompetent adenovirus type 26 vector expressing a prefusion-stabilized SARS-CoV-2 spike protein from the original Wuhan strain. TCRbeta CDR3 regions were sequenced with the immunoSEQ Assay. After extraction, genomic DNA underwent amplification by bias-controlled multiplex PCR, followed by high-throughput sequencing. From the authors' description of their analysis: To quantify the absolute abundance of every unique TCRbeta CDR3 region, sequences were collapsed and filtered. Usable DNA was measured by amplifying reference genes present in all nucleated cells, and TCRbeta template counts were normalized to that usable DNA to estimate T cell fraction. Repertoire TCRs were annotated as SARS-CoV-2-specific when V gene, CDR3 amino acid sequence and J gene were exactly matched to a known reactive TCR set. The reference SARS-CoV-2 TCR set came from MIRA and was filtered for enrichment in COVID-19-positive ImmuneCODE repertoires, removing public or cross-reactive TCRs. Using the MIRA antigens, annotated TCRs were further analysed by specific ORF or by position within an ORF. Breadth was defined as the number of annotated unique rearrangements divided by the total number of unique productive rearrangements, and depth was defined as the summed frequency of the annotated unique rearrangements. Two-sided Wilcoxon rank-sum tests were used to compare TCR breadth between groups. The table was pulled from immuneACCESS by TCRdb, which kept in-frame rearrangements only. Such tables lose some clones; where checked, under half of the loss comes from unresolved V genes, and the rest has no known cause. V, J and clone size derive from that table, while D and trimming were established from the DNA sequence. This sample gives some 270,000 clones in total; around 85% of them show up just once. The ten largest clonotypes hold 2.5% to 3.5% of the sample.

As concerns this clone: Its antigen is still unknown. Nothing much larger sits one base from this clone, and base qualities are not available.

The study at large found these results: The authors noted that the TCR breadth and depth analyses may have underestimated total T cell responses. After vaccination, spike-specific CD8+ and CD4+ T cell responses were reported to show substantial breadth. Higher spike-specific TCR breadth was observed in Ad26.COV2.S recipients than in placebo recipients (P = 0.0014). The study was not powered for comparison of responses between vaccine doses or regimens. Comparable non-spike TCR breadth was observed between vaccine and placebo recipients, consistent with only spike being contained in the vaccine.

From its cysteine to its phenylalanine, the CDR3 spans 15 amino acids. Kept here is only the CDR3 DNA, which spans 45 bases and is read in frame from base 1. Between the V and J ends, shortened by 0 bases and 3 bases respectively, the junction contains 13 bases. Reading the germline V gene gives CDR1 SGHDT and CDR2 YYEEEE. The material was peripheral blood, obtained in a trial of Ad26.COV2.S vaccine versus placebo. The chain employs TRBV5-6 and TRBJ2-7, with TRBD2 perhaps the D gene, on 5 matching bases. The TCR comes from a person aged 18-60 years who received the Ad26.COV2.S COVID-19 vaccine or a placebo. The bases read TGTGCCAGCAGCTTGGATCGGGATAGTTACTACGAGCAGTACTTC. Its translation reads: CASSLDRDSYYEQYF.